Listed here are 32 T cell receptor beta chains from one sample, sequenced in a study of vaccination and CD4 T cells after COVID-19. Time point described: late sampling 161 to 241 days after vaccination in three convalescent patients. The sample's treatment: roughly 11-day PBMC culture with coronavirus spike peptide pools or control peptides (ViraFEST assay). At the Johns Hopkins FTIC core, DNA taken from cultured CD4+ T cells was sequenced by way of the Oncomine TCR Beta short-read assay. TCRdb called the PCR reads again in MiXCR, with one record for every CDR3 protein. The sample yields roughly 18,000 distinct CDR3 sequences, 40% to 65% seen once. These TCRs' antigens remain unknown. The sequencing used CD4+ T cells from blood, cultured in vitro, collected about 7 months after SARS-CoV-2 vaccination. The receptors were gathered from a human donor who had recovered from COVID-19.

This clonotype has just a few counts. The rearrangement links TRBV28 to TRBJ1-6; the D is unclear. Germline CDR1 MDHEN, CDR2 SYDVKM. The CDR3 runs to 13 residues. With 3 bases removed from V and 10 bases from J, the gap between germline ends came to 10 bases. The CDR3 bases are TGTGCCAGCAGTTTTCCGACGGTGTCACCCCTCCACTTT. It encodes CASSFPTVSPLHF.

The chain combines TRBV27 with TRBJ2-1, with unresolved D. V was trimmed by 10 bases and J by 9 bases, leaving 19 bases between them. The CDR3 contains 13 residues. Per the germline V gene, CDR1 is MNHEY and CDR2 is SMNVEV (reference sequence). The CDR3 DNA reads as TGTGCCACCCGACTGAACTCAGAGAGTGAGCAGTTCTTC. This translates into CATRLNSESEQFF.

This rearrangement joins TRBV2 to TRBJ1-2, with 7 bases lining up with TRBD1. V lost 1 base, J lost 8 bases, and 7 bases stayed unmatched. CDR3 length: 14 amino acids. Germline V gene lookup returns CDR1 SNHLY and CDR2 FYNNEI. CDR3 amino acids: CASSEEGRGSGYTF. CDR3 sequence (DNA): TGTGCCAGCAGTGAAGAGGGCAGGGGGAGCGGCTACACCTTC.

This clonotype ranks as medium-sized (0.01 to 0.1%). The chain links TRBV10-3 to TRBJ1-6; maybe TRBD1 (6 bases). Germline V lookup: CDR1 ENHRY, CDR2 SYGVKD. Trimming left V 7 bases short and J 9 bases short, with 10 bases between. The CDR3 sequence is 12 residues long. This chain's CDR3 is CAINRVGSPLHF. The DNA of the CDR3 is TGTGCCATCAACAGGGTGGGTTCACCCCTCCACTTT.

This clonotype turned up a few times. The genes are TRBV7-8 and TRBJ2-2; D unclear. V gave up 3 bases and J gave up 6 bases, with 8 bases separating them. Germline-derived CDR1 and CDR2 are SGHVS and FQNEAQ. CDR3 length: 13 amino acids. CDR3 coding DNA: TGTGCCAGCAGCTTGATGGCGCCCGGGGAGCTGTTTTTT. It translates to CASSLMAPGELFF.

This clonotype was detected a few times. The chain links TRBV20-1 to TRBJ1-5; a weak D match, TRBD1 (5 bases). V was shortened by 0 bases and J by 6 bases, with 9 bases between the two germline ends. This CDR3 contains 13 residues. Germline values: CDR1 DFQATT, CDR2 SNEGSKA (reference sequence). The DNA for the CDR3 is TGCAGTGCTAGAGATTCGGGGGGTCAGCCCCAGCATTTT. This gives the protein CSARDSGGQPQHF.

The chain combines TRBV12-3 or TRBV12-4 with TRBJ2-7; no clear D. The CDR3 is made up of 13 amino acids. Trimming stripped 6 bases from V and 4 bases from J, with 13 bases between. CDR3 in DNA: TGTGCCAGCAGCCCTCCATCAAGGTACGAGCAGTACTTC. Its translation is CASSPPSRYEQYF.

V is TRBV4-2 and J is TRBJ2-4; the D gene could be TRBD1 or TRBD2 (5 bases each). The CDR3 is 16 residues long. V was shortened by 0 bases and J by 0 bases, with 9 bases between the two germline ends. The germline V gene encodes CDR1 LGHNA and CDR2 YNFKEQ. The CDR3 DNA sequence: TGTGCCAGCAGCCAAGATGTGAGGGGAGCCAAAAACATTCAGTACTTC. Translating it yields CASSQDVRGAKNIQYF.

This clonotype was counted between two and nine times. This chain joins TRBV20-1 and TRBJ1-3, with a weak D call TRBD1 (6 bases). V shed 0 bases and J shed 0 bases, with 12 bases lying between them. Germline assignment: CDR1 DFQATT and CDR2 SNEGSKA (reference sequence). The CDR3 loop spans 16 amino acids. This chain's CDR3 is CSARDPGQHSGNTIYF. As DNA, the CDR3 is TGCAGTGCTAGAGATCCCGGACAGCACTCTGGAAACACCATATATTTT.

This clonotype was observed a handful of times. The V gene is TRBV7-8, the J gene TRBJ2-7; either TRBD1 or TRBD2 may supply D (5 bases each). The CDR3 has 11 residues. V lost 1 base to trimming and J lost 8 bases, with 6 bases between them. Germline CDR1 and CDR2: SGHVS and FQNEAQ. CDR3 amino acids: CASSLGGKQYF. As DNA, the CDR3 is TGTGCCAGCAGCTTAGGGGGGAAGCAGTACTTC.

The chain has TRBV20-1 and TRBJ2-6; 7 bases align to TRBD2. The germline V gene encodes CDR1 DFQATT and CDR2 SNEGSKA (reference sequence). Trimming took 3 bases from V and 2 from J; bases not matched to a gene: 4. CDR3 length equals 15 residues. CDR3 bases: TGCAGTGCTAGCGGGGGGAACGCTGGGGCCAACGTCCTGACTTTC. This sequence encodes CSASGGNAGANVLTF.

This chain uses TRBV20-1 with TRBJ1-1; no reliable D call. The V end lost 3 bases, the J end lost 1 base, and 12 bases lay between the germline ends. CDR3 length: 14 residues. Germline CDR1 and CDR2: DFQATT and SNEGSKA (reference sequence). In nucleotides, the CDR3 is TGCAGTGCTAGGGGCCCCTTCGGGAACACTGAAGCTTTCTTT. It translates to CSARGPFGNTEAFF.

The V call is TRBV11-2, the J call TRBJ2-5; 7 nucleotides align to TRBD2. Germline lookup yields CDR1 SGHAT and CDR2 FQNNGV. The CDR3 sequence is 14 residues long. V shed 6 bases and J 5 bases; nucleotides not matched to a gene: 9. For the CDR3, the DNA is TGTGCCAGCAGTTATAGCGGGTTGGGGGAGACCCAGTACTTC. It is translated as CASSYSGLGETQYF.

V is TRBV2 and J is TRBJ1-5; D call uncertain. Trimming took 4 bases from V and 2 from J, leaving 6 bases between them. The CDR3 runs 13 residues. Germline V gene lookup returns CDR1 SNHLY and CDR2 FYNNEI. CDR3 nucleotides: TGTGCCAGCAGTGGGGAGGGCAATCAGCCCCAGCATTTT. Encoded protein: CASSGEGNQPQHF.

The chain carries TRBV6-2 or TRBV6-3 and TRBJ2-5; D possibly corresponds to TRBD2 (6 bases). The CDR3 contains 14 residues. Germline V gene lookup returns CDR1 MNHEY and CDR2 SVGEGT. V was cut by 8 bases and J by 7 bases, with 20 bases left in between. This CDR3 reads CASRPSGRGGTQYF. The DNA for the CDR3 is TGTGCCAGCCGGCCCTCGGGGCGGGGTGGGACCCAGTACTTC.

The chain carries TRBV28 and TRBJ1-2; D is possibly TRBD1 (5 bases). The length of the CDR3 is 14 residues. V lost 5 bases, J lost 4 bases, and 14 bases lay in between. CDR1 is MDHEN, CDR2 SYDVKM, per germline. CDR3 residues: CASSPAGEAYGYTF. In DNA, the CDR3 is TGTGCCAGCAGTCCTGCGGGGGAAGCCTATGGCTACACCTTC.

This clonotype was detected only a few times. This chain uses TRBV20-1 with TRBJ2-7; D may match TRBD1 or TRBD2 (5 bases each). Trimming removed 6 bases from V and 2 bases from J, with 14 bases in between. The CDR3 sequence is 13 residues long. Germline CDR1 is DFQATT and CDR2 is SNEGSKA (reference sequence). The CDR3 region has the DNA TGCAGTGCCCCCGGGACGAGCACCTACGAGCAGTACTTC. Protein sequence: CSAPGTSTYEQYF.

The chain has TRBV7-8 and TRBJ2-5; D is unclear. Trimming cost V 1 base and J 9 bases, with 9 bases left between them. CDR3 length: 12 residues. CDR1 is SGHVS, CDR2 FQNEAQ, per germline. As DNA, the CDR3 is TGTGCCAGCAGCTTAGGATCTCAGGCCCAGTACTTC. This sequence encodes CASSLGSQAQYF.

The rearrangement joins TRBV15 to TRBJ2-7, with TRBD2 matching over 7 bases. J gave up 1 base and V 0 bases, and 6 bases lay outside the gene matches. The CDR3 extends over 16 amino acids. Germline V lookup: CDR1 LNHNV, CDR2 YYDKDF (reference sequence). For the CDR3, the DNA is TGTGCCACCAGCAGAGATTGGCCGGGACTATCCTACGAGCAGTACTTC. Translated, it gives CATSRDWPGLSYEQYF. Drawing the rest from reference TRBV15 and TRBJ2-7, the complete variable domain is DAMVIQNPRYQVTQFGKPVTLSCSQTLNHNVMYWYQQKSSQAPKLLFHYYDKDFNNEADTPDNFQSRRPNTSFCFLDIRSPGLGDTAMYLCATSRDWPGLSYEQYFGPGTRLTVT.

This chain joins TRBV19 and TRBJ2-1; 15 bases fit TRBD2. V dropped 4 bases and J dropped 7; count of bases not matched to a gene: 2. Germline V gives CDR1 LNHDA, CDR2 SQIVND (reference sequence). The CDR3 is 15 amino acids. This CDR3 reads CASSRTSGRANEQFF. CDR3 coding DNA: TGTGCCAGTAGTAGGACTAGCGGGAGGGCAAATGAGCAGTTCTTC.

The J gene is TRBJ2-6, the V gene TRBV7-8; D ambiguous. The CDR3 has 14 residues. V shed 7 bases and J shed 17 bases, with 24 bases lying between them. In germline, CDR1 is SGHVS, CDR2 FQNEAQ. CDR3 in amino acids: CASTLRRTADSMTF. The CDR3 DNA follows: TGTGCCAGCACCTTGCGTCGGACGGCCGATTCAATGACTTTC.

This rearrangement joins TRBV6-1 to TRBJ2-3, with TRBD2 as a possible D gene (5 bases). Germline lookup yields CDR1 MNHNS and CDR2 SASEGT. Trimming took 6 bases from V and 2 from J, leaving 12 bases between them. The CDR3 length is 14 residues. CDR3 sequence reads: CASSLRTFTDTQYF. The CDR3 region has the DNA TGTGCCAGCAGCCTGAGGACTTTCACAGATACGCAGTATTTT.

The chain is built from TRBV7-9 and TRBJ2-7, with D uncertain. The CDR3 has 11 residues. V was clipped by 2 bases and J by 6 bases, with 5 bases between them. CDR1 and CDR2 (germline): SEHNR, FQNEAQ (reference sequence). The CDR3: CASSLFSEQYF. The CDR3 DNA reads TGTGCCAGCAGCTTATTCTCCGAGCAGTACTTC.

This clonotype was detected only a few times. The V gene is TRBV20-1, the J gene TRBJ1-6; 7 bases align to TRBD1. There are 14 residues in the CDR3. Germline V gene lookup returns CDR1 DFQATT and CDR2 SNEGSKA (reference sequence). Trimming cost V 0 bases and J 8 bases; bases outside gene matches: 4. The CDR3 coding sequence is TGCAGTGCTAGAGACAGGGGGTTTGATTCACCCCTCCACTTT. This translates into CSARDRGFDSPLHF.

This rearrangement joins TRBV20-1 to TRBJ2-2; 10 bases align to TRBD2. The CDR3 is 14 amino acids. Germline V gene lookup returns CDR1 DFQATT and CDR2 SNEGSKA (reference sequence). With V trimmed by 2 bases and J by 7 bases, 4 bases remained unmatched. The CDR3 DNA follows: TGCAGTGCTAGAAGCGGGGGGGCCGGCGGGGAGCTGTTTTTT. This gives the protein CSARSGGAGGELFF.

This clonotype was seen only a few times. J is TRBJ2-3 and V is TRBV6-2 or TRBV6-3; no definite D call. Germline V gene lookup returns CDR1 MNHEY and CDR2 SVGEGT. The CDR3 spans 11 residues. Trimming took 0 bases from V and 6 from J, leaving 1 base between them. CDR3 region: CASSYSDTQYF. As DNA, the CDR3 is TGTGCCAGCAGTTACTCCGATACGCAGTATTTT.

The CDR3 region is CASSLWGAYEQYF. The DNA for the CDR3 is TGTGCCAGCAGTTTATGGGGAGCCTACGAGCAGTACTTC. This chain joins TRBV12-3 or TRBV12-4 and TRBJ2-7; possible D gene TRBD2, 5 bases. V was pared by 2 bases and J by 2 bases, with 7 bases between. The CDR3 consists of 13 residues.

V is TRBV3-1 and J is TRBJ1-1; D unclear. CDR3 length equals 11 residues. The germline V and J ends were trimmed by 4 bases and 10 bases, with 10 bases remaining between them. The germline V gene encodes CDR1 LGHDT and CDR2 YNNKEL (reference sequence). The CDR3 here is CASSLKGSAFF. The CDR3 bases are TGTGCCAGCAGCCTTAAAGGTTCAGCTTTCTTT.

The chain combines TRBV15 with TRBJ2-3; D is undetermined. The length of the CDR3 is 14 residues. The ends were cut back, 1 base at V and 2 bases at J, with 7 bases in the middle. CDR1 LNHNV and CDR2 YYDKDF come from the germline V gene (reference sequence). CDR3 DNA sequence: TGTGCCACCAGCAGAGTTGGAAACACAGATACGCAGTATTTT. Encoded protein: CATSRVGNTDTQYF.

This clonotype was found a few times. This sequence joins TRBV29-1 and TRBJ1-5; no reliable D call. The CDR3 loop spans 9 amino acids. V gave up 5 bases and J gave up 7 bases, with 3 bases separating them. CDR1 and CDR2 (germline): SQVTM, ANQGSEA. CDR3 region: CSVRQPQHF. CDR3 DNA sequence: TGCAGCGTTCGACAGCCCCAGCATTTT. Variable domain in full (rest from reference TRBV29-1 and TRBJ1-5): SAVISQKPSRDICQRGTSLTIQCQVDSQVTMMFWYRQQPGQSLTLIATANQGSEATYESGFVIDKFPISRPNLTFSTLTVSNMSPEDSSIYLCSVRQPQHFGDGTRLSIL.

This clonotype was seen a handful of times. This rearrangement joins TRBV20-1 to TRBJ2-5, with TRBD2 as a possible D gene (6 bases). Germline V gene lookup returns CDR1 DFQATT and CDR2 SNEGSKA (reference sequence). With 0 bases removed from V and 5 bases from J, the gap between germline ends came to 16 bases. This CDR3 comprises 15 residues. The CDR3 here is CSARDPLANGETQYF. CDR3 in DNA: TGCAGTGCTAGAGATCCCCTAGCGAACGGGGAGACCCAGTACTTC.

This clonotype was seen a few times. The chain recombines TRBV7-3 with TRBJ2-3, with unresolved D. The CDR3 runs to 13 residues. The V end was cut by 1 base, the J end by 4 bases, with 6 bases between. CDR1 and CDR2 from the germline V gene are SGHTA and FQGTGA. The CDR3 loop is CASSLMLADTQYF. CDR3 bases: TGTGCCAGCAGCTTAATGCTGGCAGATACGCAGTATTTT.